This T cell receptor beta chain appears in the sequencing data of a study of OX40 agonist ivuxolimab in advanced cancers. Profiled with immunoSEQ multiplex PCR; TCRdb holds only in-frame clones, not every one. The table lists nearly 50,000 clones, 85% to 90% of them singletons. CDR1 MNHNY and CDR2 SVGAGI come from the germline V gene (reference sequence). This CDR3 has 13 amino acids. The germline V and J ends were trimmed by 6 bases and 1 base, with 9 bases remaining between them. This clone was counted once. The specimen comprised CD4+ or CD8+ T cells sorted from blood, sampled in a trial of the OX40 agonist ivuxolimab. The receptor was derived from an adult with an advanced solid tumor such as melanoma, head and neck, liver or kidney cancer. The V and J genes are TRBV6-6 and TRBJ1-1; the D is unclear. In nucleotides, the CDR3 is TGTGCCAGCAGCCTGAAGGGGAACACTGAAGCTTTCTTT. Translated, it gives CASSLKGNTEAFF.